This T cell receptor (beta chain) was captured in a study of Graves' ophthalmopathy and Graves' hyperthyroidism. Looking at the study overall: The collection of peripheral blood took place at initial diagnosis, before any treatment. Overall study findings and caveats: With a specificity of about 75% and a sensitivity of 60% to 71%, the model predicted ophthalmopathy progression.

This clonotype was recorded at least ten times. What it recognizes is unknown. This CDR3 is built from 17 residues. Deletions cut 0 bases from V and 4 bases from J, with 18 bases between. The V gene's germline CDR1 is MNHNS and CDR2 SASEGT. The TCR beta CDR3 regions underwent amplification from RNA transcripts. The authors performed first-round RT-PCR with HTBI primers and then a second-round multiplex PCR. TCRdb ran MiXCR on the multiplex PCR reads and lists one entry per CDR3 protein. The sample holds 220,000 or so distinct CDR3 sequences, roughly 21% seen once. Source material: peripheral blood. The chain has TRBV6-1 and TRBJ1-2; D not certain. This TCR came from a woman between 45 and 60 years old with Graves' ophthalmopathy. The CDR3 protein is CASSEAGRVGALYGYTF. In DNA, the CDR3 is TGTGCCAGCAGTGAAGCCGGTAGGGTCGGAGCTCTCTATGGCTACACCTTC.